This entry concerns a single TCR beta chain. In the study's own analysis: Reference gene primer amplification yielded estimated nucleated cell counts. TCRdb keeps only in-frame clones here, not all; method: immunoSEQ multiplex PCR. From that table come the V and J calls and clone size; the DNA was used to work out D and trimming. The sample gives about 93,000 clones, around four fifths of which show up once; roughly 15% is in the top ten. The sample comes from a study of blood T cell repertoires in COVID-19. Looking at the study overall: Samples representing acute and convalescent COVID-19 were sourced from the United States, Italy and Spain. Nucleic acid was either cDNA or gDNA, and it came from T cells, B-cell-depleted T cells, or PBMCs.

The sequence came from a human donor in a cohort sampled during active COVID-19. Material for sequencing was peripheral blood.

CDR3 bases: TGTGCCAGCAGTCTCTCAGGGGGACCGAACACCGGGGAGCTGTTTTTT. As protein: CASSLSGGPNTGELFF. The rearrangement links TRBV7-6 to TRBJ2-2; 7 bases match TRBD1. This CDR3 comprises 16 residues. In germline, CDR1 is SGHVS, CDR2 FNYEAQ. The J segment lost 0 bases and the V segment lost 6 bases, leaving 7 bases of the junction unmatched.